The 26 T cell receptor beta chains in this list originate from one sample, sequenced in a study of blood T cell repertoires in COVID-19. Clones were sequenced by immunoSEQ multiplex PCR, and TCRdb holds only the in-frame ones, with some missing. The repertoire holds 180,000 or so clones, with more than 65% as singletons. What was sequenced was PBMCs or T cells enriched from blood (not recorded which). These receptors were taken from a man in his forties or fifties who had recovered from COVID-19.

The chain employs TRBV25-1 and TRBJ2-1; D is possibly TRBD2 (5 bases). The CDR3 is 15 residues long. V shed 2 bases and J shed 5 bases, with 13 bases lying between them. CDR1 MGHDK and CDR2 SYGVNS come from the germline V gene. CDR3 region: CASSENWGANNEQFF. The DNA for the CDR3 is TGTGCCAGCAGTGAAAATTGGGGAGCGAACAATGAGCAGTTCTTC.

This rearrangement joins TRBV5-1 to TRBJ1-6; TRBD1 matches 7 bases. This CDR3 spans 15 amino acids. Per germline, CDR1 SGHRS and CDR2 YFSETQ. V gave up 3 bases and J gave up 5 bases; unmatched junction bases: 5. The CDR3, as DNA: TGCGCCAGCAGCTGGGGACAGAGCAATAATTCACCCCTCCACTTT. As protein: CASSWGQSNNSPLHF.

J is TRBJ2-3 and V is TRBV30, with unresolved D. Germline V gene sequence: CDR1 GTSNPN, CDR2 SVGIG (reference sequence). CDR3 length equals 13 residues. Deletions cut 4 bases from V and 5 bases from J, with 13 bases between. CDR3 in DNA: TGTGCCTGGACTCAACGACCAGGAGATACGCAGTATTTT. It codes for CAWTQRPGDTQYF.

This CDR3 reads CASSRQGPIGEQFF. The DNA of the CDR3 is TGTGCCAGCTCCAGACAGGGCCCTATTGGGGAGCAGTTCTTC. J is TRBJ2-1 and V is TRBV18; the match to TRBD1 covers 7 bases. V was clipped by 6 bases and J by 10 bases; unmatched bases: 12. Germline assignment: CDR1 KGHSH and CDR2 LQKENI. The length of the CDR3 is 14 residues.

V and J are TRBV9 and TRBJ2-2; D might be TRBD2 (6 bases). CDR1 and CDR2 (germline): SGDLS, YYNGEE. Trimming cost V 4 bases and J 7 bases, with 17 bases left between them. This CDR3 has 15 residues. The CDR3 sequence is CASSPLGGAGGELFF. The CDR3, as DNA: TGTGCCAGCAGCCCCCTAGGAGGGGCAGGCGGGGAGCTGTTTTTT.

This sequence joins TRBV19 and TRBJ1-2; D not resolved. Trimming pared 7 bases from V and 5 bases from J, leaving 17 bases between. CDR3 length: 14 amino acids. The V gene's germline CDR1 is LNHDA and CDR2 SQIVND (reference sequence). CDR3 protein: CASMRLTSPYGYTF. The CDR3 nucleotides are TGTGCCAGTATGAGGCTTACATCGCCTTATGGCTACACCTTC.

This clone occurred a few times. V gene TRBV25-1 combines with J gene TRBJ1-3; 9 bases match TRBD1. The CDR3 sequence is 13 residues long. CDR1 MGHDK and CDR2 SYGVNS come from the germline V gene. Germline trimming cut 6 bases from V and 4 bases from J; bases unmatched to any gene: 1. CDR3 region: CASRQGAGNTIYF. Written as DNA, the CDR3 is TGTGCCAGCAGACAGGGGGCAGGAAACACCATATATTTT.

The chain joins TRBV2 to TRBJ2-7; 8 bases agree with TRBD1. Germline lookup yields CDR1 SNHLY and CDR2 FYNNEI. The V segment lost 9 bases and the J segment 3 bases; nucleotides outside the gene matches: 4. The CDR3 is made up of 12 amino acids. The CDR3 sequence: CASGDRIYEQYF. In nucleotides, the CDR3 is TGTGCCAGTGGGGACAGGATCTACGAGCAGTACTTC. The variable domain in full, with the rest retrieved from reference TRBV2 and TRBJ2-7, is EPEVTQTPSHQVTQMGQEVILRCVPISNHLYFYWYRQILGQKVEFLVSFYNNEISEKSEIFDDQFSVERPDGSNFTLKIRSTKLEDSAMYFCASGDRIYEQYFGPGTRLTVT.

The CDR3 region has the DNA TGTGCCACCGGCGGGGGGTATCCCCAAGAGACCCAGTACTTC. Its translation is CATGGGYPQETQYF. This rearrangement joins TRBV6-5 to TRBJ2-5; 8 bases fit TRBD2. V was clipped by 10 bases and J by 1 base; unmatched bases: 8. The length of the CDR3 is 14 residues. Germline loops: CDR1 MNHEY, CDR2 SVGAGI.

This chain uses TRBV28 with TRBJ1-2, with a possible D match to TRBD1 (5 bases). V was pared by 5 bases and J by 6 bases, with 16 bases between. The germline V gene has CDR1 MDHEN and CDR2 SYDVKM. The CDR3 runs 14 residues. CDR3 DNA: TGTGCCAGCAGTCTCTGGGGCGGGACGGATGGCTACACCTTC. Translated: CASSLWGGTDGYTF.

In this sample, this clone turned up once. This chain's CDR3 is CASTINTGQEAFF. DNA for the CDR3: TGTGCCAGCACCATAAATACGGGACAAGAAGCTTTCTTT. The chain carries TRBV28 and TRBJ1-1; D perhaps matches TRBD1 (6 bases). Trimming removed 7 bases from V and 8 bases from J, with 17 bases in between. Germline-derived CDR1 and CDR2 are MDHEN and SYDVKM. There are 13 residues in the CDR3. Full variable domain (outside the CDR3, taken from reference TRBV28 and TRBJ1-1): DVKVTQSSRYLVKRTGEKVFLECVQDMDHENMFWYRQDPGLGLRLIYFSYDVKMKEKGDIPEGYSVSREKKERFSLILESASTNQTSMYLCASTINTGQEAFFGQGTRLTVV.

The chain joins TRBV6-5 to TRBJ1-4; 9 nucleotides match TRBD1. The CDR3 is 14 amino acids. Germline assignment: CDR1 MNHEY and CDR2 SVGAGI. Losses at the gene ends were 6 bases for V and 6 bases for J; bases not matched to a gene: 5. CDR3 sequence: CASSLTGGDEKLFF. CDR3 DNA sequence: TGTGCCAGCAGCCTAACAGGGGGCGATGAAAAACTGTTTTTT.

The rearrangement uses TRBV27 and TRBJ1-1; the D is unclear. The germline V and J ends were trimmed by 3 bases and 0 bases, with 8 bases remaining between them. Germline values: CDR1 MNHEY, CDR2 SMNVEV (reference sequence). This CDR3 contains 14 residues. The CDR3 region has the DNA TGTGCCAGCAGTTTTTGGCCCATGAACACTGAAGCTTTCTTT. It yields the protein CASSFWPMNTEAFF.

CDR3 sequence reads: CASSRTGGELSNQPQHF. In DNA, the CDR3 is TGTGCCAGCAGTCGGACAGGGGGCGAATTGAGCAATCAGCCCCAGCATTTT. The rearrangement joins TRBV6-6 to TRBJ1-5; 11 positions match TRBD1. CDR1 is MNHNY and CDR2 is SVGAGI in the germline V gene (reference sequence). V lost 5 bases, J lost 1 base, and 7 bases stayed unmatched. CDR3 length equals 17 residues.

In DNA form, the CDR3 reads TGCAGCGCAGCCCCCGGGACAGCTAATGAAAAACTGTTTTTT. Amino acids: CSAAPGTANEKLFF. The chain links TRBV29-1 to TRBJ1-4; 7 bases are shared with TRBD1. Germline lookup yields CDR1 SQVTM and CDR2 ANQGSEA. Trimming took 7 bases from V and 3 from J; bases not matched to a gene: 8. This CDR3 spans 14 amino acids.

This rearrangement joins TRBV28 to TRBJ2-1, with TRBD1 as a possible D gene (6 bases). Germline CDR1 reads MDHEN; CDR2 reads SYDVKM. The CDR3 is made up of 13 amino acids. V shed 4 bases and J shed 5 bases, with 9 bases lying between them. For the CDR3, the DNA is TGTGCCAGCAGTTCCTACAGGGACAATGAGCAGTTCTTC. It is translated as CASSSYRDNEQFF.

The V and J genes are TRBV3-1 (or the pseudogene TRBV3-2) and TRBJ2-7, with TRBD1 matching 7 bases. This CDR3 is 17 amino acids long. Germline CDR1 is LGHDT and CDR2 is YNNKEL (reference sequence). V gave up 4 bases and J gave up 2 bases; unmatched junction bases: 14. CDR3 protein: CASSLLKRTGSTYEQYF. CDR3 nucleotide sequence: TGTGCCAGCAGCCTATTAAAACGGACAGGATCAACCTACGAGCAGTACTTC.

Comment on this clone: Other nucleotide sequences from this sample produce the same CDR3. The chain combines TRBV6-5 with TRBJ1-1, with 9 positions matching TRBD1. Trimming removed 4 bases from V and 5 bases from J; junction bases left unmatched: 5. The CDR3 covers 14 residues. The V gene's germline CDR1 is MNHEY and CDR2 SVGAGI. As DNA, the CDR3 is TGTGCCAGCAGTTCGACAGGGGGAGGGACTGAAGCTTTCTTT. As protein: CASSSTGGGTEAFF.

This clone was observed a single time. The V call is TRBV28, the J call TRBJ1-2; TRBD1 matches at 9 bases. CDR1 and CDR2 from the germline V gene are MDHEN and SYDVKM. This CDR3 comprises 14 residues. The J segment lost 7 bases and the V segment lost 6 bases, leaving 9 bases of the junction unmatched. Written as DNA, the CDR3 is TGTGCCAGCAGAACAGGGGGCGGATGGTCTGGCTACACCTTC. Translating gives CASRTGGGWSGYTF.

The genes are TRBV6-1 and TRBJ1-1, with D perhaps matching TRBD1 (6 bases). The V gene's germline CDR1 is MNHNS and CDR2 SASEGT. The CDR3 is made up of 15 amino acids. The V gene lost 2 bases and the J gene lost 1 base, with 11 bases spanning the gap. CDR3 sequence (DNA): TGTGCCAGCAGTGAATATCTGGGGGCGAACACTGAAGCTTTCTTT. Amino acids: CASSEYLGANTEAFF.

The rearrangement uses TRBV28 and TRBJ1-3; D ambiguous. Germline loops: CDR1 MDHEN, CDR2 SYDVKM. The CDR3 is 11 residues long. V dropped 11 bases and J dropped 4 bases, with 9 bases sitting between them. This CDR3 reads CAGLRGNTIYF. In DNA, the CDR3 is TGTGCCGGTCTTCGGGGAAACACCATATATTTT.

The DNA for the CDR3 is TGCGCCAGCAGCTTGGTTTCTAGCGGGACGAGCTCCTACGAGCAGTACTTC. Translating it yields CASSLVSSGTSSYEQYF. The chain couples TRBV5-1 to TRBJ2-7; 9 nucleotides agree with TRBD2. Germline trimming cut 0 bases from V and 0 bases from J; bases unmatched to any gene: 7. The CDR3 consists of 17 residues. Germline values: CDR1 SGHRS, CDR2 YFSETQ.

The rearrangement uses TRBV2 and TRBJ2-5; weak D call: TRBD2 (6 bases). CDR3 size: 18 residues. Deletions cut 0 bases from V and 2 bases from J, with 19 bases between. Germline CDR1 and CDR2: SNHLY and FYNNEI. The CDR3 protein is CASSEAWPGLRGQETQYF. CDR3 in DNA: TGTGCCAGCAGTGAAGCCTGGCCGGGACTTAGGGGACAAGAGACCCAGTACTTC. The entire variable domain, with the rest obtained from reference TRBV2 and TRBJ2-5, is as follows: EPEVTQTPSHQVTQMGQEVILRCVPISNHLYFYWYRQILGQKVEFLVSFYNNEISEKSEIFDDQFSVERPDGSNFTLKIRSTKLEDSAMYFCASSEAWPGLRGQETQYFGPGTRLLVL.

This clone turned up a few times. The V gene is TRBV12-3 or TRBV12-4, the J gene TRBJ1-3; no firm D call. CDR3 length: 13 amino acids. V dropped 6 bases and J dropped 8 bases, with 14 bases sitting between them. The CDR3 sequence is CASSLLQMDTIYF. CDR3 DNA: TGTGCCAGCAGCCTCCTGCAGATGGACACCATATATTTT.

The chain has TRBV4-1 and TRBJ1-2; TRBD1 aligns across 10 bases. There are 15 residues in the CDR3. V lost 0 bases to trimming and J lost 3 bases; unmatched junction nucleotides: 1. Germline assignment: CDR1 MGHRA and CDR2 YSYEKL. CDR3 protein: CASSQDGTGDYGYTF. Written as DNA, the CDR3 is TGCGCCAGCAGCCAAGACGGGACAGGGGACTATGGCTACACCTTC.

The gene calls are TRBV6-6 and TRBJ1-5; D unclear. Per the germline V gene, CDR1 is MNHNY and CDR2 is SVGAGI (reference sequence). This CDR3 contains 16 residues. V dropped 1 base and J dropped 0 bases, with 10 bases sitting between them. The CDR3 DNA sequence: TGTGCCAGCAGTTACTTAGGACGGGGTAGCAATCAGCCCCAGCATTTT. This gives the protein CASSYLGRGSNQPQHF.